These 19 T cell receptor beta chains originate from one sample sequenced in a study of blood T cell repertoires in COVID-19 (dated by TCRdb to the early 2020s). The library relied on the immunoSEQ multiplex PCR assay. Imported from immuneACCESS, the table was reduced by TCRdb to in-frame sequences with V and J called. These copies leave out some clones; in studies compared against another copy, an unresolved V gene accounts for under half, and the cause of the remainder is not known. For this sample there are about 200,000 clones; about 85% appear just once. The biggest ten clones account for just under 25% of the sample. The sequenced sample was PBMCs or T cells enriched from blood (not recorded which). The source of these receptors is a woman aged 40 to 55 in a cohort exposed to, infected with or recovered from COVID-19 (not recorded which).

J is TRBJ2-7 and V is TRBV30, with D tentatively TRBD2 (6 bases). Trimming took 3 bases from V and 2 from J, leaving 17 bases between them. The CDR3 is 15 amino acids. Germline assignment: CDR1 GTSNPN and CDR2 SVGIG (reference sequence). DNA of the CDR3: TGTGCCTGGAGCGGTCCCAGCGGGCTGACCTACGAGCAGTACTTC. Amino acids: CAWSGPSGLTYEQYF.

The chain employs TRBV5-4 and TRBJ2-3, with TRBD2 matching over 10 bases. There are 16 residues in the CDR3. V was clipped by 0 bases and J by 5 bases; unmatched bases: 6. Germline values: CDR1 SGHNT, CDR2 YYREEE (reference sequence). The CDR3 protein is CASSLVALAGEDTQYF. DNA of the CDR3: TGTGCCAGCAGCTTGGTGGCGCTAGCGGGAGAAGATACGCAGTATTTT.

CDR3 residues: CASSLAPSGGFDEQFF. The CDR3 bases are TGTGCCAGCAGCTTAGCCCCTAGCGGGGGGTTCGATGAGCAGTTCTTC. This chain connects TRBV11-2 to TRBJ2-1; 11 nucleotides agree with TRBD2. Germline V CDR1 and CDR2: SGHAT, FQNNGV. This CDR3 is built from 16 residues. Germline trimming cut 1 base from V and 8 bases from J; bases unmatched to any gene: 7.

This chain connects TRBV7-8 to TRBJ1-1; D is ambiguous. The V gene lost 5 bases and the J gene lost 1 base, with 17 bases spanning the gap. The CDR3 length is 16 residues. From germline, CDR1 is SGHVS and CDR2 FQNEAQ. The CDR3 sequence is CASSLSRENSNTEAFF. The CDR3 DNA is TGTGCCAGCAGCCTATCTAGGGAGAATTCGAACACTGAAGCTTTCTTT.

The chain uses TRBV10-3 and TRBJ2-7, with 9 bases fitting TRBD2. CDR1 is ENHRY and CDR2 is SYGVKD in the germline V gene. Unmatched junction bases numbered 8, after V lost 7 bases and J lost 7 bases. The CDR3 covers 13 residues. The CDR3 spells CAIKITTSGEQYF. CDR3 DNA sequence: TGTGCCATCAAGATCACTACTAGCGGGGAGCAGTACTTC.

The chain links TRBV19 to TRBJ1-3; D gene ambiguous. The CDR3 is 12 residues long. The V gene lost 4 bases and the J gene lost 4 bases, with 5 bases spanning the gap. The V gene's germline CDR1 is LNHDA and CDR2 SQIVND (reference sequence). CDR3 sequence (DNA): TGTGCCAGTAGTACAGTGGGAAACACCATATATTTT. This encodes CASSTVGNTIYF.

The V call is TRBV15, the J call TRBJ2-5; 9 nucleotides align to TRBD1. After removal of 5 bases from V and 3 bases from J, the junction contained 10 bases not matched to a gene. CDR1 LNHNV and CDR2 YYDKDF come from the germline V gene (reference sequence). The CDR3 totals 16 residues. The CDR3 loop is CATSSSPGQGKETQYF. The CDR3 nucleotides read TGTGCCACCAGCTCTAGCCCGGGACAGGGTAAAGAGACCCAGTACTTC. The full variable domain, with the rest looked up from reference TRBV15 and TRBJ2-5, is DAMVIQNPRYQVTQFGKPVTLSCSQTLNHNVMYWYQQKSSQAPKLLFHYYDKDFNNEADTPDNFQSRRPNTSFCFLDIRSPGLGDTAMYLCATSSSPGQGKETQYFGPGTRLLVL.

The rearrangement joins TRBV9 to TRBJ2-3, with TRBD1 identical over 9 bases. J gave up 5 bases and V 3 bases, and 7 bases lay outside the gene matches. This CDR3 region has 15 residues. Germline loops: CDR1 SGDLS, CDR2 YYNGEE. CDR3 amino acids: CASSGQTGGQDTQYF. The CDR3 DNA reads TGTGCCAGCAGCGGCCAGACAGGGGGACAAGATACGCAGTATTTT.

This clone was detected once. This chain uses TRBV25-1 with TRBJ1-2; D not resolved. This CDR3 comprises 13 residues. Germline V lookup: CDR1 MGHDK, CDR2 SYGVNS. V was clipped by 5 bases and J by 6 bases, with 13 bases between them. In nucleotides, the CDR3 is TGTGCCAGCAGTACGGGGTTGACTCATGGCTACACCTTC. Protein sequence: CASSTGLTHGYTF.

The J gene is TRBJ2-1, the V gene TRBV28; TRBD1 matches 8 bases. V lost 6 bases, J lost 10 bases, and 14 bases stayed unmatched. Germline V gene data show CDR1 as MDHEN and CDR2 as SYDVKM. CDR3 length: 15 residues. CDR3: CASRKPGGAGPEQFF. CDR3 DNA: TGTGCCAGCAGAAAACCAGGGGGCGCCGGACCCGAGCAGTTCTTC.

The table lists this clone with a few counts. The chain links TRBV6-4 to TRBJ2-3; 8 nucleotides align to TRBD1. V was pared by 6 bases and J by 4 bases, with 6 bases of the junction left unmatched. This CDR3 contains 14 residues. Germline CDR1 reads MRHNA; CDR2 reads SNTAGT. The CDR3 DNA follows: TGTGCCAGCAGCGCGGGACAGGAGCCAGATACGCAGTATTTT. Amino acids: CASSAGQEPDTQYF.

The gene calls are TRBV19 and TRBJ1-3; D unclear. V lost 4 bases to trimming and J lost 4 bases, with 14 bases between them. Per the germline V gene, CDR1 is LNHDA and CDR2 is SQIVND (reference sequence). The CDR3 is 15 amino acids. CDR3 bases: TGTGCCAGTAGTAAAGCTGGGAGAGCCGGAAACACCATATATTTT. This sequence encodes CASSKAGRAGNTIYF.

The chain has TRBV29-1 and TRBJ2-7, with TRBD2 as a possible D gene (6 bases). The V end was cut by 6 bases, the J end by 0 bases, with 15 bases between. Germline assignment: CDR1 SQVTM and CDR2 ANQGSEA. This CDR3 is 14 amino acids long. Here the CDR3 DNA reads TGCAGCGTCATGACTAGTTGGGGCTCCTACGAGCAGTACTTC. Translating it yields CSVMTSWGSYEQYF.

J is TRBJ1-1 and V is TRBV7-8, with TRBD1 as a possible D gene (5 bases). Trimming pared 2 bases from V and 6 bases from J, leaving 13 bases between. The CDR3 runs 14 residues. Per germline, CDR1 SGHVS and CDR2 FQNEAQ. For the CDR3, the DNA is TGTGCCAGCAGCTTATTGCGGGGGAGGGCTGAAGCTTTCTTT. Its protein product is CASSLLRGRAEAFF.

This chain links TRBV28 with TRBJ1-5, with unresolved D. Trimming left V 7 bases short and J 1 base short, with 11 bases between. The CDR3 totals 14 residues. Germline CDR1 reads MDHEN; CDR2 reads SYDVKM. The CDR3 nucleotides are TGTGCCAGCATCGAGCCCCTAAGCAATCAGCCCCAGCATTTT. It specifies CASIEPLSNQPQHF.

The chain has TRBV3-1 (or the pseudogene TRBV3-2) and TRBJ1-1; D is perhaps TRBD1 (6 bases). The CDR3 is made up of 17 amino acids. V was clipped by 4 bases and J by 0 bases, with 18 bases between them. Germline-derived CDR1 and CDR2 are LGHDT and YNNKEL (reference sequence). CDR3 sequence (DNA): TGTGCCAGCAGCCCCATAGCAGGGGCCTCTCTGAACACTGAAGCTTTCTTT. This sequence encodes CASSPIAGASLNTEAFF.

The chain carries TRBV3-1 (or the pseudogene TRBV3-2) and TRBJ2-7; 10 bases agree with TRBD1. Germline CDR1 reads LGHDT; CDR2 reads YNNKEL (reference sequence). The V segment lost 0 bases and the J segment 1 base; nucleotides outside the gene matches: 9. The CDR3 totals 18 residues. This CDR3 reads CASSQDANRGQGSYEQYF. CDR3 DNA sequence: TGTGCCAGCAGCCAAGACGCAAACCGGGGACAGGGGTCCTACGAGCAGTACTTC.

The chain is built from TRBV10-2 and TRBJ1-1; D is unresolved. V lost 6 bases and J lost 4, with 15 bases in between. CDR1 WSHSY and CDR2 SAAADI come from the germline V gene. The CDR3 spans 14 residues. The CDR3 spells CASRHPDRGTEAFF. As DNA, the CDR3 is TGCGCCAGCAGACACCCGGACCGGGGCACTGAAGCTTTCTTT.

Turning to this clone: The germline gene is not matched at one end of the junction; a read error may be the cause. The rearrangement links TRBV4-2 to TRBJ2-1; TRBD2 agrees at 14 bases. CDR1 and CDR2 from the germline V gene are LGHNA and YNFKEQ. This CDR3 comprises 18 residues. The CDR3, as DNA: TGTGCCAGCAGCCGTGGGACTAGCGGGAGTTTCTCCGACAATGAGCAGTTCTTC. It is translated as CASSRGTSGSFSDNEQFF.